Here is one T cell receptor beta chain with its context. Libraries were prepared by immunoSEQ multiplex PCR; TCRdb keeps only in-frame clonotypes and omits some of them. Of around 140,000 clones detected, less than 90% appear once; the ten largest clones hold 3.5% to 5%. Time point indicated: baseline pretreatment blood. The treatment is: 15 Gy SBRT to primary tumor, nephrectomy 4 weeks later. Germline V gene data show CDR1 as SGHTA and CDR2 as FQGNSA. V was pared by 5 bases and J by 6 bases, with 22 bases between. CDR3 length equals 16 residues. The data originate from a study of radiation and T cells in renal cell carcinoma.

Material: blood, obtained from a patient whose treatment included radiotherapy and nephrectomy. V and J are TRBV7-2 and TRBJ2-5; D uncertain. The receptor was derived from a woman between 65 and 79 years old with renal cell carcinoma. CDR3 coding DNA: TGTGCCAGCAGCCCCTCTCCCAGCGCGCCGCAGAAGACCCAGTACTTC. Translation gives CASSPSPSAPQKTQYF.